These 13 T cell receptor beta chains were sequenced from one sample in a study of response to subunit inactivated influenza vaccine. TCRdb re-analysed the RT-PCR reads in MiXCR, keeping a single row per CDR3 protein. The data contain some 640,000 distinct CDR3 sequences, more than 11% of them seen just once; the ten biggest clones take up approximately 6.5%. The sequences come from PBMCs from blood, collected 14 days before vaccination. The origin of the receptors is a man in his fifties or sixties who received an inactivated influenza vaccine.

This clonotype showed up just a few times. The CDR3 reads CASSPTHGKGANVLTF. In DNA form, the CDR3 reads TGTGCCAGCAGTCCTACACACGGAAAGGGGGCCAACGTCCTGACTTTC. This chain links TRBV12-3 or TRBV12-4 with TRBJ2-6; no firm D call. The V end lost 5 bases, the J end lost 4 bases, and 15 bases lay between the germline ends. CDR3 length: 16 amino acids.

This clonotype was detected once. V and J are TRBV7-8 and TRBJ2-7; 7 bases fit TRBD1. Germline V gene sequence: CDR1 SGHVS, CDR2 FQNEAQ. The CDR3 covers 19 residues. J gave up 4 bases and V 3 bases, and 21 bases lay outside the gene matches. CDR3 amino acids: CASSFAATGPLTKTYEQYF. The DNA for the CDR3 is TGTGCCAGCAGCTTCGCCGCGACAGGGCCTCTCACTAAAACTTACGAGCAGTACTTC. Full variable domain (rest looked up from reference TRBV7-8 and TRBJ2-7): GAGVSQSPRYKVAKRGQDVALRCDPISGHVSLFWYQQALGQGPEFLTYFQNEAQLDKSGLPSDRFFAERPEGSVSTLKIQRTQQEDSAVYLCASSFAATGPLTKTYEQYFGPGTRLTVT.

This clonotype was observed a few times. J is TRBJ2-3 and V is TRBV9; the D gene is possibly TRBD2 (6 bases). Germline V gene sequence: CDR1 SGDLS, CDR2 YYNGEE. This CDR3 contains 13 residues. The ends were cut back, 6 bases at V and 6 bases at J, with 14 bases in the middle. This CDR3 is CASNLRESDTQYF. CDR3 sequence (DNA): TGTGCCAGCAATCTACGGGAGTCCGATACGCAGTATTTT.

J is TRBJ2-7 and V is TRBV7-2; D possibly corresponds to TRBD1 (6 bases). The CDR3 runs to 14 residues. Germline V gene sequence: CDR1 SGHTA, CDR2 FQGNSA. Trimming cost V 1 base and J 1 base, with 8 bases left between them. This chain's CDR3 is CASSLGDISYEQYF. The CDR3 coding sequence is TGTGCCAGCAGCTTAGGGGACATATCCTACGAGCAGTACTTC.

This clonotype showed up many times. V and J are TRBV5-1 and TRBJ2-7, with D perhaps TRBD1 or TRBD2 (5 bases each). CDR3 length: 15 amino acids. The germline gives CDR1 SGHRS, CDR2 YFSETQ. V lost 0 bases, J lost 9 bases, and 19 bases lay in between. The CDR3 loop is CASSLAYGTLSRQYF. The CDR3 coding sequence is TGCGCCAGCAGCTTGGCCTACGGGACCCTCTCCCGGCAGTACTTC. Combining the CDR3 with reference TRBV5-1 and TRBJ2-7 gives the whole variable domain KAGVTQTPRYLIKTRGQQVTLSCSPISGHRSVSWYQQTPGQGLQFLFEYFSETQRNKGNFPGRFSGRQFSNSRSEMNVSTLELGDSALYLCASSLAYGTLSRQYFGPGTRLTVT.

The CDR3 DNA is TGTGCCAGCAGTTTTGGACATCTGTCAGCTAACTATGGCTACACCTTC. This encodes CASSFGHLSANYGYTF. The rearrangement uses TRBV12-3 or TRBV12-4 and TRBJ1-2; TRBD1 is a possible D gene (5 bases). The CDR3 contains 16 residues. Trimming stripped 3 bases from V and 0 bases from J, with 14 bases between.

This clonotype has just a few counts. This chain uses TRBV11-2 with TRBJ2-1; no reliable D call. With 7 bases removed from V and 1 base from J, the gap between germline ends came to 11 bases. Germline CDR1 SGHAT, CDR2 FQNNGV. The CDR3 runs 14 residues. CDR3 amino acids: CASTFGRSYNEQFF. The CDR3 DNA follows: TGTGCCAGCACTTTCGGCCGGTCCTACAATGAGCAGTTCTTC.

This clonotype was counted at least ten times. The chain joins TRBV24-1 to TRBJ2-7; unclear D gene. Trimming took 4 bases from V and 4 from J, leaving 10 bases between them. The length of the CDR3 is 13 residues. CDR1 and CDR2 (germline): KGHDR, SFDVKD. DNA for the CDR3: TGTGCCACCAGTGAGCCAACAAGTTACGAGCAGTACTTC. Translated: CATSEPTSYEQYF.

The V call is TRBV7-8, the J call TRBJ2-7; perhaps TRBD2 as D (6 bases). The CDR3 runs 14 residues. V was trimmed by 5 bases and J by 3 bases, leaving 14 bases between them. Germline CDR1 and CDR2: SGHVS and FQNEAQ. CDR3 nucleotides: TGTGCCAGCAGCATCCGGGACTCGGTCTACGAGCAGTACTTC. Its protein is CASSIRDSVYEQYF.

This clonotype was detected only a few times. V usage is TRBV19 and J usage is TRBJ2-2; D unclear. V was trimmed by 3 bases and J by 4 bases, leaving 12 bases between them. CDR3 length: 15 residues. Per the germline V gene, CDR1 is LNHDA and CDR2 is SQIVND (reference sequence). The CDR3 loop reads CASSMGESRTGELFF. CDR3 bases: TGTGCCAGTAGTATGGGTGAATCACGCACCGGGGAGCTGTTTTTT.

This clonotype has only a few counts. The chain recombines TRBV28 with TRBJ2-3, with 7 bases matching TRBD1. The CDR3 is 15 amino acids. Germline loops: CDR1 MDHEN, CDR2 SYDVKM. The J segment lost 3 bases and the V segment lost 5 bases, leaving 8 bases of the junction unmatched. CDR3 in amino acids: CASSPQGVKTDTQYF. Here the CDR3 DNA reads TGTGCCAGCAGTCCCCAGGGGGTCAAGACAGATACGCAGTATTTT.

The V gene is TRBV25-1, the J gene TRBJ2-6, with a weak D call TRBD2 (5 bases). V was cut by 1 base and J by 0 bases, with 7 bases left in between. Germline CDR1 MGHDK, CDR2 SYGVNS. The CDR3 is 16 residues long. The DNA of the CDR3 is TGTGCCAGCAGTGAATTTGGACTCTCTGGGGCCAACGTCCTGACTTTC. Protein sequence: CASSEFGLSGANVLTF. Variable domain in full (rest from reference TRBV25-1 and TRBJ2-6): EADIYQTPRYLVIGTGKKITLECSQTMGHDKMYWYQQDPGMELHLIHYSYGVNSTEKGDLSSESTVSRIRTEHFPLTLESARPSHTSQYLCASSEFGLSGANVLTFGAGSRLTVL.

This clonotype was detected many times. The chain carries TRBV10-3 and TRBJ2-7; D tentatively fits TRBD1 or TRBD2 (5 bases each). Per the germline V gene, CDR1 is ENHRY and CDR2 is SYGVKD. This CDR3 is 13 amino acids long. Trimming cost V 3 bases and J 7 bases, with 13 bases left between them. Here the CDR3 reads CAISEYGGMEQYF. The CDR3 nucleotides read TGTGCCATCAGTGAATATGGGGGAATGGAGCAGTACTTC.